The 12 T cell receptor beta chains presented below share a single source sample, sequenced in a study of cytomegalovirus exposure and HLA in healthy donors. The study ran its PCR with 60 Vbeta and 13 Jbeta primers. Sequencing used immunoSEQ multiplex PCR; TCRdb keeps in-frame clones, though not all of them. Of over 100,000 clones listed, about 82% are singletons. The specimen sequenced was PBMCs. The receptors originated from a man aged 25-45 years in good health and CMV-seronegative.

This chain uses TRBV9 with TRBJ2-5, with D perhaps matching TRBD1 (6 bases). This CDR3 has 19 residues. Trimming stripped 0 bases from V and 2 bases from J, with 23 bases between. Germline-derived CDR1 and CDR2 are SGDLS and YYNGEE. The CDR3 protein is CASSVGRKVGQPGQETQYF. The CDR3 region has the DNA TGTGCCAGCAGCGTAGGCCGAAAGGTTGGACAGCCCGGGCAAGAGACCCAGTACTTC.

Here the CDR3 DNA reads TGTGCCAGCAGTTACTTGACAGGAACCTACGAGCAGTACTTC. It is translated as CASSYLTGTYEQYF. The gene calls are TRBV6-6 and TRBJ2-7, with a possible D match to TRBD1 (6 bases). Looked up from germline, CDR1 is MNHNY and CDR2 is SVGAGI (reference sequence). V was clipped by 1 base and J by 2 bases, with 9 bases between them. The CDR3 consists of 14 residues.

The chain is built from TRBV19 and TRBJ2-1; 7 nucleotides align to TRBD1. The CDR3 runs 13 residues. Germline trimming cut 9 bases from V and 3 bases from J; bases unmatched to any gene: 5. Germline values: CDR1 LNHDA, CDR2 SQIVND (reference sequence). This chain's CDR3 is CASSTGLYNEQFF. CDR3 DNA: TGTGCCAGCTCGACAGGGCTCTACAATGAGCAGTTCTTC.

The chain is built from TRBV6-5 and TRBJ2-7; 10 bases align to TRBD1. V lost 1 base and J lost 5; bases outside the gene matches: 8. The V gene's germline CDR1 is MNHEY and CDR2 SVGAGI. The CDR3 sequence is 16 residues long. CDR3 in amino acids: CASSYYPGQGPHEQYF. The CDR3 DNA reads TGTGCCAGCAGTTACTATCCGGGACAGGGGCCCCACGAGCAGTACTTC.

This chain's CDR3 is CASSPGHRQNTEAFF. CDR3 sequence (DNA): TGTGCCAGCAGCCCGGGACACAGGCAGAACACTGAAGCTTTCTTT. The chain has TRBV2 and TRBJ1-1; D possibly corresponds to TRBD1 (6 bases). Germline V gene lookup returns CDR1 SNHLY and CDR2 FYNNEI. This CDR3 comprises 15 residues. The germline V and J ends were trimmed by 6 bases and 1 base, with 15 bases remaining between them.

This clone showed up just a few times. V and J are TRBV6-5 and TRBJ2-1; the match to TRBD1 covers 8 bases. The V segment lost 6 bases and the J segment 8 bases; nucleotides outside the gene matches: 6. The germline gives CDR1 MNHEY, CDR2 SVGAGI. CDR3 length: 13 residues. The CDR3 here is CASSRGRLDEQFF. The CDR3 DNA is TGTGCCAGCAGCAGGGGGCGCCTCGATGAGCAGTTCTTC.

The CDR3 DNA reads TGTGCCAGCAGTGATTTGGGCGTTGGGCAGCCCCAGCATTTT. As protein: CASSDLGVGQPQHF. The chain links TRBV2 to TRBJ1-5; no clear D gene. Germline values: CDR1 SNHLY, CDR2 FYNNEI. This CDR3 spans 14 amino acids. Trimming removed 3 bases from V and 7 bases from J, with 13 bases in between.

This sequence joins TRBV4-1 and TRBJ1-5; TRBD1 matches 12 bases. After removal of 4 bases from V and 10 bases from J, the junction contained 8 bases not matched to a gene. This CDR3 comprises 15 residues. The germline V gene has CDR1 MGHRA and CDR2 YSYEKL. In DNA, the CDR3 is TGCGCCAGCAGCCCCCTGGGACAGGGGGCGCCCCCCCAGCATTTT. Its protein is CASSPLGQGAPPQHF.

The table lists this clone with a count of one. The chain has TRBV15 and TRBJ2-1; maybe TRBD2 (6 bases). With 2 bases removed from V and 9 bases from J, the gap between germline ends came to 20 bases. This CDR3 has 16 residues. Germline loops: CDR1 LNHNV, CDR2 YYDKDF (reference sequence). CDR3 residues: CATSRPSAGSLTEQFF. CDR3 nucleotides: TGTGCCACCAGCAGACCCTCGGCGGGGAGCCTCACTGAGCAGTTCTTC.

The chain has TRBV7-9 and TRBJ1-1, with 8 bases aligning to TRBD1. V dropped 1 base and J dropped 1; count of bases not matched to a gene: 2. CDR3 size: 15 residues. CDR1 is SEHNR and CDR2 is FQNEAQ in the germline V gene (reference sequence). The CDR3, as DNA: TGTGCCAGCAGCTTAGAAGGGACAGGGAACACTGAAGCTTTCTTT. This sequence encodes CASSLEGTGNTEAFF.

J is TRBJ2-7 and V is TRBV6-1; 8 positions match TRBD1. The CDR3 is 13 residues long. Per germline, CDR1 MNHNS and CDR2 SASEGT. V was clipped by 7 bases and J by 3 bases; unmatched bases: 5. In DNA form, the CDR3 reads TGTGCCAGCATCGGGACAGGAGACTACGAGCAGTACTTC. Translation gives CASIGTGDYEQYF.

This chain joins TRBV6-6 and TRBJ2-2; 11 nucleotides align to TRBD2. The trim removed 11 bases at V and 4 bases at J, leaving 12 bases unmatched. Germline V lookup: CDR1 MNHNY, CDR2 SVGAGI (reference sequence). The CDR3 covers 16 residues. As DNA, the CDR3 is TGTGCCGTACGACTAGCGGGAAGTCGTGGCACCGGGGAGCTGTTTTTT. Its translation: CAVRLAGSRGTGELFF.